Listed here are 20 T cell receptor beta chains from one sample, sequenced in a study of cytomegalovirus exposure and HLA in healthy donors. Researchers ran the PCR with 60 Vbeta and 13 Jbeta primers. Repertoires were generated with immunoSEQ multiplex PCR, while TCRdb's copy carries only in-frame clones and drops some. The specimen's table records tens of thousands of clones. Sequenced input: PBMCs. The receptors stem from a man aged 18 to 30 in good health and CMV-seropositive.

V gene TRBV7-9 combines with J gene TRBJ2-5, with D unclear. Germline lookup yields CDR1 SEHNR and CDR2 FQNEAQ (reference sequence). The germline V and J ends were trimmed by 5 bases and 5 bases, with 12 bases remaining between them. CDR3 length equals 13 residues. Here the CDR3 reads CASSELLPETQYF. The CDR3 region has the DNA TGTGCCAGCAGCGAACTCTTACCTGAGACCCAGTACTTC.

The chain carries TRBV6-6 and TRBJ2-7, with 12 bases lining up with TRBD2. CDR3 length equals 14 residues. With V trimmed by 7 bases and J by 3 bases, 4 bases remained unmatched. Germline V gives CDR1 MNHNY, CDR2 SVGAGI (reference sequence). The CDR3 is CASTWTSGIYEQYF. In nucleotides, the CDR3 is TGTGCCAGCACCTGGACTAGCGGGATCTACGAGCAGTACTTC.

The V and J genes are TRBV6-5 and TRBJ1-6; the match to TRBD1 covers 8 bases. The V gene's germline CDR1 is MNHEY and CDR2 SVGAGI. This CDR3 contains 14 residues. Germline trimming cut 4 bases from V and 10 bases from J; bases unmatched to any gene: 6. CDR3 in amino acids: CASSSATGGSPLHF. CDR3 DNA sequence: TGTGCCAGCAGTTCCGCCACAGGGGGGTCACCCCTCCACTTT.

The V call is TRBV19, the J call TRBJ1-2, with D maybe TRBD1 (6 bases). V was clipped by 5 bases and J by 3 bases, with 16 bases between them. CDR1 and CDR2 (germline): LNHDA, SQIVND (reference sequence). The CDR3 has 15 amino acids. DNA for the CDR3: TGTGCCAGTAGTCCACCTCAGGGGATACACTATGGCTACACCTTC. Translating gives CASSPPQGIHYGYTF.

V usage is TRBV6-1 and J usage is TRBJ2-7; 7 bases agree with TRBD2. Trimming removed 2 bases from V and 6 bases from J; junction bases left unmatched: 10. The length of the CDR3 is 15 residues. Germline CDR1 MNHNS, CDR2 SASEGT. The CDR3 protein is CASSELAGANSEQYF. CDR3 nucleotides: TGTGCCAGCAGTGAACTCGCGGGAGCAAACTCCGAGCAGTACTTC.

Here the CDR3 DNA reads TGTGCCAGAAGCTCTCTTGTCGGGACAGTCCACTACGAGCAGTACTTC. It translates to CARSSLVGTVHYEQYF. The chain couples TRBV5-3 to TRBJ2-7; 7 positions match TRBD1. TRBV5-3 has ORF status, its function being uncertain. V shed 3 bases, J shed 3 bases, and the junction held 12 bases outside the gene matches. The CDR3 runs to 16 residues.

The V gene is TRBV28, the J gene TRBJ2-7, with D perhaps matching TRBD1 (5 bases). V lost 3 bases to trimming and J lost 3 bases, with 12 bases between them. This CDR3 region has 14 residues. Germline-derived CDR1 and CDR2 are MDHEN and SYDVKM. The CDR3, as DNA: TGTGCCAGCAGTTTTCTCGACAGAAACTACGAGCAGTACTTC. Translating gives CASSFLDRNYEQYF.

The chain is built from TRBV5-4 and TRBJ1-2, with TRBD1 matching over 7 bases. The CDR3 covers 14 residues. J lost 0 bases, V lost 4 bases, and 3 bases had no gene match. Germline V gene sequence: CDR1 SGHNT, CDR2 YYREEE (reference sequence). The chain's CDR3 is CASSRDRANYGYTF. CDR3 sequence (DNA): TGTGCCAGCAGCCGGGACAGAGCTAACTATGGCTACACCTTC.

The genes are TRBV12-5 and TRBJ2-1; TRBD2 aligns across 8 bases. V lost 6 bases to trimming and J lost 10 bases; unmatched junction nucleotides: 14. This CDR3 spans 15 amino acids. Germline V lookup: CDR1 LGHNT, CDR2 FRNRAP. DNA of the CDR3: TGTGCTAGTGGGGGAGGGGTAGCGGGATCCCTAGAGCAGTTCTTC. Translated, it gives CASGGGVAGSLEQFF.

The gene calls are TRBV7-9 and TRBJ2-7; D might be TRBD2 (5 bases). Trimming took 5 bases from V and 6 from J, leaving 17 bases between them. CDR1 and CDR2 from the germline V gene are SEHNR and FQNEAQ (reference sequence). This CDR3 is 14 amino acids long. Written as DNA, the CDR3 is TGTGCCAGCAGCCCGGACGGGAACGAAGCCGAGCAGTACTTC. It specifies CASSPDGNEAEQYF.

This rearrangement joins TRBV29-1 to TRBJ2-3; TRBD2 might be the D (7 bases). Germline V lookup: CDR1 SQVTM, CDR2 ANQGSEA. The V gene lost 7 bases and the J gene lost 5 bases, with 16 bases spanning the gap. The CDR3 runs 13 residues. The CDR3 region has the DNA TGCAGCGCTGAGGGGGGGGCGGTAGATACGCAGTATTTT. Its translation is CSAEGGAVDTQYF.

The chain links TRBV28 to TRBJ2-7; D may be TRBD2 (5 bases). Germline lookup yields CDR1 MDHEN and CDR2 SYDVKM. V was cut by 4 bases and J by 5 bases, with 15 bases left in between. This CDR3 is built from 14 residues. The CDR3 protein is CASSSLAAVDEQYF. DNA of the CDR3: TGTGCCAGCAGTTCTCTGGCAGCGGTTGACGAGCAGTACTTC.

A note on this clone: Its ends do not fully match the called genes, so a read error is possible. The chain links TRBV5-6 to TRBJ1-1, with D maybe TRBD1 (5 bases). CDR1 and CDR2 (germline): SGHDT, YYEEEE. The CDR3 consists of 16 residues. The CDR3 bases are TGTGCCAGCAGTTTGGGGCCGGGTAGGATGAACACTGAAGCTTTCTTT. Encoded protein: CASSLGPGRMNTEAFF.

V usage is TRBV19 and J usage is TRBJ1-4; D is uncertain. The CDR3 is 13 residues long. Germline V gives CDR1 LNHDA, CDR2 SQIVND (reference sequence). Trimming shortened V by 6 bases and J by 6 bases, and 11 bases separated the two germline ends. The CDR3 region has the DNA TGTGCCAGTAGATATGACGGGTATGAAAAACTGTTTTTT. Translating it yields CASRYDGYEKLFF.

The gene calls are TRBV19 and TRBJ1-6; 9 positions match TRBD1. Germline lookup yields CDR1 LNHDA and CDR2 SQIVND (reference sequence). The junction had 3 bases not matched to a gene; V was cut back by 7 bases and J by 8 bases. The CDR3 length is 13 residues. The CDR3 region has the DNA TGTGCCAGTAAACGGACAGGGGATTCACCCCTCCACTTT. Protein sequence: CASKRTGDSPLHF.

The chain employs TRBV6-1 and TRBJ1-1; no definite D call. V lost 6 bases to trimming and J lost 3 bases, with 14 bases between them. Germline CDR1 is MNHNS and CDR2 is SASEGT. This CDR3 is built from 14 residues. The CDR3 bases are TGTGCCAGCAGGATGACATGGAGGGACACTGAAGCTTTCTTT. Protein: CASRMTWRDTEAFF.

The chain carries TRBV6-1 and TRBJ2-1; 7 positions agree with TRBD2. Germline CDR1 MNHNS, CDR2 SASEGT. V dropped 2 bases and J dropped 3; count of bases not matched to a gene: 10. CDR3 length: 17 residues. CDR3 coding DNA: TGTGCCAGCAGTGAATCCGGGGAGGGCCTCAGCTACAATGAGCAGTTCTTC. It codes for CASSESGEGLSYNEQFF.

This rearrangement joins TRBV9 to TRBJ1-2; tentatively, D is TRBD1 (6 bases). The CDR3 sequence is 14 residues long. The V end lost 0 bases, the J end lost 3 bases, and 9 bases lay between the germline ends. CDR1 is SGDLS, CDR2 YYNGEE, per germline. As DNA, the CDR3 is TGTGCCAGCAGCGTAGGGGAGGGGGACTATGGCTACACCTTC. Translation: CASSVGEGDYGYTF.

This CDR3 reads CASRTGTVYGYTF. The CDR3 region has the DNA TGTGCCAGCAGGACAGGGACCGTCTATGGCTACACCTTC. The genes are TRBV28 and TRBJ1-2, with TRBD1 matching over 7 bases. The germline V gene has CDR1 MDHEN and CDR2 SYDVKM. This CDR3 spans 13 amino acids. V lost 6 bases and J lost 4; bases outside the gene matches: 5.

The chain links TRBV29-1 to TRBJ1-2, with D tentatively TRBD1 (5 bases). The CDR3 length is 16 residues. V was trimmed by 7 bases and J by 5 bases, leaving 26 bases between them. Germline lookup yields CDR1 SQVTM and CDR2 ANQGSEA. CDR3 protein: CSGEGISGALDYGYTF. As DNA, the CDR3 is TGCAGCGGGGAGGGGATTTCAGGTGCCCTGGATTATGGCTACACCTTC.